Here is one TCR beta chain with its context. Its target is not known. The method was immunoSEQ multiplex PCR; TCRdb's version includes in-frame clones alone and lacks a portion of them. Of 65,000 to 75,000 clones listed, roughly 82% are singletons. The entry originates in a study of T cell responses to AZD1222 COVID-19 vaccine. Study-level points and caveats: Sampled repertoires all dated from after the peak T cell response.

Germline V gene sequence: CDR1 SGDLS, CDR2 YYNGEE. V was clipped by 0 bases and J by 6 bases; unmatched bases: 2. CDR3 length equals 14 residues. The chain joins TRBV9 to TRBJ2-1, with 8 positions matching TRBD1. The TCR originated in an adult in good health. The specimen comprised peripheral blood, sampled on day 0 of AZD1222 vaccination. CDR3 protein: CASSVDGQGNEQFF. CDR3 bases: TGTGCCAGCAGCGTAGACGGACAGGGCAATGAGCAGTTCTTC. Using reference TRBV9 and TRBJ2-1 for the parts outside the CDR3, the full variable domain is DSGVTQTPKHLITATGQRVTLRCSPRSGDLSVYWYQQSLDQGLQFLIQYYNGEERAKGNILERFSAQQFPDLHSELNLSSLELGDSALYFCASSVDGQGNEQFFGPGTRLTVL.